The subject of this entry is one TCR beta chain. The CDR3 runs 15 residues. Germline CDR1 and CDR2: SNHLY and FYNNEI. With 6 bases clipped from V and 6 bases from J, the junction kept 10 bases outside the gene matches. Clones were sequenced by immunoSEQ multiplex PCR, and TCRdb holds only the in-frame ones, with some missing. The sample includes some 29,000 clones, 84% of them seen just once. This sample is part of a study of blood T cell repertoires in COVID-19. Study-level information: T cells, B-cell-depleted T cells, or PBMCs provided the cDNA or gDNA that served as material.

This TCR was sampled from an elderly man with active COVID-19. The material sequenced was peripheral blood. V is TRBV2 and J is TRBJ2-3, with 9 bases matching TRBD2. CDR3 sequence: CASRPGLALMDTQYF. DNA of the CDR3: TGTGCCAGCAGACCGGGACTAGCATTAATGGATACGCAGTATTTT.